This T cell receptor (beta chain) emerged from a study of T cells in localized non-small cell lung cancer. The data were produced by immunoSEQ multiplex PCR, yet TCRdb's version contains in-frame clones alone and is incomplete. The profile shows under 55,000 clones, 80% of them singletons. Germline lookup yields CDR1 SGHRS and CDR2 YFSETQ. Losses at the gene ends were 6 bases for V and 2 bases for J; bases not matched to a gene: 10. This CDR3 is built from 15 residues. With respect to this clone: Its matching antigen is unknown.

Study-wide points: The study linked higher blood T cell density to longer overall survival. Uninvolved adjacent lung had the highest recorded T cell clonality, with tumor below it. Heterogeneity cannot be ruled out, as sequencing used one tumor region only. The appearance of a median approximately 57 of the top 100 tumor clones was seen in adjacent lung.

The TCR sequence derives from a woman aged 35 to 69 with stage II lung adenocarcinoma. The sample here was PBMCs, taken before any cancer treatment. The rearrangement joins TRBV5-1 to TRBJ2-5; 7 bases map to TRBD2. CDR3 nucleotide sequence: TGCGCCAGCAATCAGTCGCCGGGGGGTCAAGAGACCCAGTACTTC. It encodes CASNQSPGGQETQYF.